Listed below are T cell receptor beta chains from one sample, sequenced in a study of somatic mutations in cytotoxic T cells in rheumatoid arthritis. TCRdb keeps only in-frame clones here, not all; method: immunoSEQ multiplex PCR. This table holds 4,400 or so clones, around 78% found once. The sequences come from CD8+ T cells sorted from blood, collected at a follow-up visit. These receptors were taken from a man aged 35 to 55 with rheumatoid arthritis. CDR3s include the opening cysteine and the closing phenylalanine or tryptophan. A D gene is named only where the DNA matches it firmly. The listing skips clone size in some rows; elsewhere it reads once, few, many or a size class.

d_gene: .
j_gene: TRBJ1-3
v_gene: TRBV27
abundance: .
CDR3aa: CASSLSGTGNTIYF
CDR3nt: TGTGCCAGCAGTTTATCAGGGACGGGAAACACCATATATTTT

d_gene: .
j_gene: TRBJ2-4
v_gene: TRBV28
abundance: once
CDR3aa: CASSPPPGAKNIQYF
CDR3nt: TGTGCCAGCAGCCCTCCTCCGGGTGCCAAAAACATTCAGTACTTC

d_gene: .
j_gene: TRBJ1-4
v_gene: TRBV7-9
abundance: few
CDR3aa: CASSLEGSWMFF
CDR3nt: TGTGCCAGCAGCTTAGAGGGTTCTTGGATGTTTTTT

d_gene: .
j_gene: TRBJ1-5
v_gene: TRBV2
abundance: once
CDR3aa: CASSDSPNQPQHF
CDR3nt: TGTGCCAGCAGTGACAGTCCCAATCAGCCCCAGCATTTT

d_gene: .
j_gene: TRBJ1-5
v_gene: TRBV6-4
abundance: .
CDR3aa: CASSESSNQPQHF
CDR3nt: TGTGCCAGCAGTGAGTCGAGTAATCAGCCCCAGCATTTT

d_gene: .
j_gene: TRBJ1-5
v_gene: TRBV19
abundance: .
CDR3aa: CASRSQINQPQHF
CDR3nt: TGTGCCAGTAGGTCACAGATAAATCAGCCCCAGCATTTT

d_gene: TRBD2
j_gene: TRBJ2-3
v_gene: TRBV6-4
abundance: .
CDR3aa: CASSDSSGPDTQYF
CDR3nt: TGTGCCAGCAGTGACTCTAGCGGGCCAGATACGCAGTATTTT

d_gene: TRBD1
j_gene: TRBJ2-1
v_gene: TRBV11-3
abundance: .
CDR3aa: CASSLGSGTGGAYNEQFF
CDR3nt: TGTGCCAGCAGCTTAGGATCGGGGACAGGGGGCGCATACAATGAGCAGTTCTTC

d_gene: .
j_gene: TRBJ1-2
v_gene: TRBV2
abundance: once
CDR3aa: CASSMIGQLNYGYTF
CDR3nt: TGTGCCAGCAGTATGATAGGACAGTTAAACTATGGCTACACCTTC

d_gene: .
j_gene: TRBJ2-3
v_gene: TRBV28
abundance: .
CDR3aa: CATGTDTQYF
CDR3nt: TGTGCCACGGGCACAGATACGCAGTATTTT

d_gene: .
j_gene: TRBJ2-7
v_gene: TRBV4-3
abundance: .
CDR3aa: CASSQDRFGSPYEQYF
CDR3nt: TGCGCCAGCAGCCAAGATAGATTTGGCAGCCCCTACGAGCAGTACTTC